These 25 T cell receptor beta chains were sequenced from one sample in a study of blood T cell repertoires in COVID-19. Method: immunoSEQ multiplex PCR; TCRdb's copy keeps in-frame clones and lacks some. The sample has about 190,000 clones; approximately 81% are singletons. The sequencing sample was made of peripheral blood. These receptors all come from a human donor in a cohort sampled during active COVID-19.

The chain uses TRBV11-2 and TRBJ2-1, with D possibly being TRBD1 (6 bases). This CDR3 has 15 residues. CDR1 SGHAT and CDR2 FQNNGV come from the germline V gene. The V end lost 8 bases, the J end lost 2 bases, and 16 bases lay between the germline ends. CDR3 nucleotides: TGTGCCAGCCTCCAGGGGCGAGGAGCCTACAATGAGCAGTTCTTC. It codes for CASLQGRGAYNEQFF.

The V gene is TRBV28, the J gene TRBJ2-7; D perhaps matches TRBD1 (6 bases). The germline V gene has CDR1 MDHEN and CDR2 SYDVKM. V lost 5 bases to trimming and J lost 1 base, with 15 bases between them. The CDR3 is made up of 15 amino acids. The CDR3 sequence: CASSQTGHVSYEQYF. Here the CDR3 DNA reads TGTGCCAGCAGTCAGACAGGCCACGTTTCCTACGAGCAGTACTTC.

This clone has just one count. The chain joins TRBV12-3 or TRBV12-4 to TRBJ2-3, with D maybe TRBD1 (5 bases). V dropped 3 bases and J dropped 3 bases, with 7 bases sitting between them. The CDR3 totals 13 residues. The CDR3 loop is CASSFGATDTQYF. DNA of the CDR3: TGTGCCAGCAGTTTTGGGGCTACAGATACGCAGTATTTT.

The chain couples TRBV9 to TRBJ2-5; TRBD2 matches at 8 bases. The CDR3 length is 16 residues. The ends lost 3 bases at V and 5 bases at J; junction bases unmatched: 12. Germline V gives CDR1 SGDLS, CDR2 YYNGEE. The DNA for the CDR3 is TGTGCCAGCAGCGCAACCGGGACTAGGTGGGGTGAGACCCAGTACTTC. Translating gives CASSATGTRWGETQYF.

This chain joins TRBV19 and TRBJ2-2; 8 nucleotides match TRBD2. CDR3 length: 16 residues. V shed 7 bases and J 0 bases; nucleotides not matched to a gene: 7. The V gene's germline CDR1 is LNHDA and CDR2 SQIVND (reference sequence). The CDR3 is CASIDWRGANTGELFF. The CDR3 region has the DNA TGTGCCAGTATCGACTGGCGGGGGGCGAACACCGGGGAGCTGTTTTTT.

The chain joins TRBV11-2 to TRBJ2-1, with 8 bases aligning to TRBD2. The CDR3 length is 13 residues. The germline gives CDR1 SGHAT, CDR2 FQNNGV. With 6 bases clipped from V and 6 bases from J, the junction kept 4 bases outside the gene matches. CDR3 protein: CASSPTSGNEQFF. The CDR3 nucleotides read TGTGCCAGCAGTCCTACTAGCGGCAATGAGCAGTTCTTC.

The V call is TRBV14, the J call TRBJ2-2, with D perhaps matching TRBD2 (6 bases). The CDR3 contains 14 residues. Germline CDR1 reads SGHDN; CDR2 reads FVKESK. Trimming took off 3 bases at V and 4 bases at J, with 9 bases between the two ends. CDR3: CASSHELATGELFF. For the CDR3, the DNA is TGTGCCAGCAGCCACGAACTAGCCACCGGGGAGCTGTTTTTT.

The chain joins TRBV18 to TRBJ2-1; the D gene is possibly TRBD2 (6 bases). V lost 6 bases, J lost 5 bases, and 14 bases lay in between. The CDR3 sequence is 14 residues long. The germline CDR1 and CDR2 sequences are KGHSH and LQKENI. The CDR3 loop is CASSQSGSNNEQFF. The CDR3 nucleotides are TGTGCCAGCTCCCAGAGCGGGTCGAACAATGAGCAGTTCTTC. Variable domain in full (rest from reference TRBV18 and TRBJ2-1): NAGVMQNPRHLVRRRGQEARLRCSPMKGHSHVYWYRQLPEEGLKFMVYLQKENIIDESGMPKERFSAEFPKEGPSILRIQQVVRGDSAAYFCASSQSGSNNEQFFGPGTRLTVL.

The chain uses TRBV2 and TRBJ1-6; 8 nucleotides match TRBD1. V trimming: 6 bases; J trimming: 7 bases; junction bases outside the gene matches: 5. Germline loops: CDR1 SNHLY, CDR2 FYNNEI. The CDR3 is 14 residues long. CDR3 sequence (DNA): TGTGCCAGCAGCCAGACAGGGGTAAATTCACCCCTCCACTTT. Encoded protein: CASSQTGVNSPLHF. Combining the CDR3 with reference TRBV2 and TRBJ1-6 gives the whole variable domain EPEVTQTPSHQVTQMGQEVILRCVPISNHLYFYWYRQILGQKVEFLVSFYNNEISEKSEIFDDQFSVERPDGSNFTLKIRSTKLEDSAMYFCASSQTGVNSPLHFGNGTRLTVT.

The chain employs TRBV28 and TRBJ2-4; 15 bases are a match to TRBD2. The junction had 17 bases not matched to a gene; V was cut back by 5 bases and J by 3 bases. In germline, CDR1 is MDHEN, CDR2 SYDVKM. The CDR3 runs 21 residues. The CDR3 DNA reads as TGTGCCAGCAGTCCCCCCGGACTAGCGGGAGGGCCGGGTAAAGGCAAAAACATTCAGTACTTC. Amino acid sequence: CASSPPGLAGGPGKGKNIQYF.

This clone was seen just once. The chain is built from TRBV24-1 and TRBJ2-1; TRBD1 might be the D (5 bases). CDR1 is KGHDR and CDR2 is SFDVKD in the germline V gene. The CDR3 runs to 12 residues. Trimming removed 4 bases from V and 10 bases from J, with 10 bases in between. The CDR3 spells CATSEDHREQFF. CDR3 in DNA: TGTGCCACCAGTGAGGACCACAGGGAGCAGTTCTTC.

The chain recombines TRBV29-1 with TRBJ1-2; TRBD1 might be the D (6 bases). There are 12 residues in the CDR3. With 4 bases removed from V and 0 bases from J, the gap between germline ends came to 6 bases. Germline V CDR1 and CDR2: SQVTM, ANQGSEA. CDR3 nucleotides: TGCAGCGTTGGGGACACTAACTATGGCTACACCTTC. Residues: CSVGDTNYGYTF. Using reference TRBV29-1 and TRBJ1-2 for the parts outside the CDR3, the full variable domain is SAVISQKPSRDICQRGTSLTIQCQVDSQVTMMFWYRQQPGQSLTLIATANQGSEATYESGFVIDKFPISRPNLTFSTLTVSNMSPEDSSIYLCSVGDTNYGYTFGSGTRLTVV.

This clone turned up a few times. The J gene is TRBJ1-2, the V gene TRBV30, with 9 bases lining up with TRBD1. This CDR3 has 14 amino acids. Germline V gene data show CDR1 as GTSNPN and CDR2 as SVGIG (reference sequence). The junction had 12 bases not matched to a gene; V was cut back by 5 bases and J by 8 bases. CDR3 sequence reads: CAWYRDRALRGYTF. The CDR3 DNA reads TGTGCCTGGTACCGGGACAGGGCTCTTCGGGGCTACACCTTC.

The chain couples TRBV3-1 (or the pseudogene TRBV3-2) to TRBJ2-5; no clear D. V was pared by 1 base and J by 1 base, with 7 bases between. The CDR3 extends over 14 amino acids. Looked up from germline, CDR1 is LGHDT and CDR2 is YNNKEL (reference sequence). The CDR3 reads CASSQGPGQETQYF. CDR3 coding DNA: TGTGCCAGCAGCCAAGGTCCAGGCCAAGAGACCCAGTACTTC.

The chain couples TRBV19 to TRBJ2-3; no clear D gene. CDR3 length: 13 residues. Between the trimmed V and J ends, which lost 6 bases and 2 bases, there was a span of 9 bases. From germline, CDR1 is LNHDA and CDR2 SQIVND (reference sequence). CDR3 protein: CASRTATTDTQYF. In DNA form, the CDR3 reads TGTGCCAGTAGAACAGCAACCACAGATACGCAGTATTTT. The full variable domain, with the rest looked up from reference TRBV19 and TRBJ2-3, is DGGITQSPKYLFRKEGQNVTLSCEQNLNHDAMYWYRQDPGQGLRLIYYSQIVNDFQKGDIAEGYSVSREKKESFPLTVTSAQKNPTAFYLCASRTATTDTQYFGPGTRLTVL.

This clone was observed a handful of times. The chain employs TRBV9 and TRBJ2-1, with 9 bases aligning to TRBD2. V lost 2 bases, J lost 7 bases, and 4 bases stayed unmatched. The CDR3 has 14 residues. Germline V CDR1 and CDR2: SGDLS, YYNGEE. CDR3 sequence (DNA): TGTGCCAGCAGCGTCAGCGGGGGGAGGAATGAGCAGTTCTTC. Translating it yields CASSVSGGRNEQFF.

V is TRBV5-6 and J is TRBJ2-5, with 7 bases matching TRBD2. CDR1 is SGHDT, CDR2 YYEEEE, per germline. This CDR3 contains 15 residues. The J segment lost 3 bases and the V segment lost 0 bases, leaving 5 bases of the junction unmatched. The CDR3 here is CASSLAHGGKETQYF. CDR3 nucleotide sequence: TGTGCCAGCAGCTTGGCGCACGGGGGGAAAGAGACCCAGTACTTC.

The genes are TRBV3-1 (or the pseudogene TRBV3-2) and TRBJ1-6; D is undetermined. The V end was cut by 2 bases, the J end by 6 bases, with 17 bases between. Germline CDR1 is LGHDT and CDR2 is YNNKEL (reference sequence). The CDR3 runs 17 residues. Here the CDR3 DNA reads TGTGCCAGCAGCCAAAGGGAGGGCCGGACTCTTAATTCACCCCTCCACTTT. Translating gives CASSQREGRTLNSPLHF.

V is TRBV5-1 and J is TRBJ1-1; no reliable D call. Germline V gene sequence: CDR1 SGHRS, CDR2 YFSETQ. This CDR3 spans 13 amino acids. V was shortened by 3 bases and J by 0 bases, with 6 bases between the two germline ends. This CDR3 is CASSWEVNTEAFF. DNA of the CDR3: TGCGCCAGCAGCTGGGAGGTGAACACTGAAGCTTTCTTT.

Regarding this clone: Different DNA sequences within this sample yield the same CDR3. The chain has TRBV6-1 and TRBJ2-7, with D perhaps matching TRBD2 (5 bases). This CDR3 region has 12 residues. With 2 bases removed from V and 4 bases from J, the gap between germline ends came to 6 bases. Germline assignment: CDR1 MNHNS and CDR2 SASEGT. The CDR3 region has the DNA TGTGCCAGCAGTGAACCGGGATACGAGCAGTACGTC. It yields the protein CASSEPGYEQYV.

The CDR3 DNA follows: TGTGCCAGCAGCTTGGACGACAGGGCCCCCTATGGCTACACCTTC. Translated, it gives CASSLDDRAPYGYTF. The chain couples TRBV5-8 to TRBJ1-2; 7 positions agree with TRBD1. J lost 4 bases, V lost 0 bases, and 6 bases had no gene match. CDR1 SGHTS and CDR2 YDEGEE come from the germline V gene. This CDR3 contains 15 residues.

The CDR3 loop reads CASSLGLPVYEQYF. In DNA, the CDR3 is TGTGCCAGCAGTCTCGGACTGCCAGTTTACGAGCAGTACTTC. The rearrangement joins TRBV6-5 to TRBJ2-7; D is perhaps TRBD2 (5 bases). V shed 5 bases and J shed 4 bases, with 15 bases lying between them. The CDR3 totals 14 residues. Germline CDR1 reads MNHEY; CDR2 reads SVGAGI.

This clone showed up just once. J is TRBJ1-2 and V is TRBV27; TRBD1 is a possible D gene (6 bases). The CDR3 length is 12 residues. V lost 6 bases, J lost 5 bases, and 10 bases lay in between. Germline CDR1 is MNHEY and CDR2 is SMNVEV (reference sequence). CDR3 DNA sequence: TGTGCCAGCAGACAGGGAGAGTATGGCTACACCTTC. Its translation is CASRQGEYGYTF.

This rearrangement joins TRBV20-1 to TRBJ1-4; the match to TRBD1 covers 7 bases. This CDR3 has 14 amino acids. Germline CDR1 DFQATT, CDR2 SNEGSKA (reference sequence). Trimming took 3 bases from V and 8 from J; bases not matched to a gene: 9. CDR3 sequence (DNA): TGCAGTGCTAGTAGGGGACAGTCAACCGAAAAACTGTTTTTT. Translated, it gives CSASRGQSTEKLFF.

The chain links TRBV4-1 to TRBJ1-5; the match to TRBD1 covers 7 bases. Germline values: CDR1 MGHRA, CDR2 YSYEKL. After removal of 4 bases from V and 1 base from J, the junction contained 10 bases not matched to a gene. The CDR3 is 17 residues long. CDR3 DNA: TGCGCCAGCAGCCGGGGAAGTGGGACAGAAAGCAATCAGCCCCAGCATTTT. Its protein product is CASSRGSGTESNQPQHF.